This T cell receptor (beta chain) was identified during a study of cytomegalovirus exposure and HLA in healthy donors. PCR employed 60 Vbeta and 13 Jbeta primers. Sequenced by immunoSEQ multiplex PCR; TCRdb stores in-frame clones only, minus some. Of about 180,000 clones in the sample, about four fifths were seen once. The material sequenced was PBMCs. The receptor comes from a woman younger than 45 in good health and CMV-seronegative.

The CDR3 region has the DNA TGCGCCAGCAGTACTAGCGGGGGGGGAGAGACCCAGTACTTC. Its translation: CASSTSGGGETQYF. This chain uses TRBV5-1 with TRBJ2-5; 13 positions match TRBD2. The junction had 2 bases not matched to a gene; V was cut back by 5 bases and J by 4 bases. There are 14 residues in the CDR3. Germline CDR1 is SGHRS and CDR2 is YFSETQ.